The source of this T cell receptor beta chain is a study of shared clonotypes between healthy human individuals. Positive CCR7 selection of CD45RO-negative cells yielded the naive CD8 cells, and terminally differentiated effector memory CD45RA+ cells were excluded. Each sample came from a Caucasian adult donor living in Nashville, Tennessee. Sequencing was performed with immunoSEQ multiplex PCR; in TCRdb, only in-frame clones are kept and a portion is missing. The table includes hundreds of thousands of clones, roughly 98% detected once. The CDR3 sequence is 17 residues long. V shed 5 bases, J shed 0 bases, and the junction held 10 bases outside the gene matches. CDR1 is SEHNR, CDR2 FQNEAQ, per germline (reference sequence).

The chain has TRBV7-9 and TRBJ2-1; the match to TRBD1 covers 7 bases. The sequence was obtained from a man aged 25 to 40 in good health. Sequencing was done on a sample of naive CD8+ T cells sorted from blood. Here the CDR3 reads CASSPPQDRSSYNEQFF. The CDR3 nucleotides are TGTGCCAGCAGCCCCCCCCAGGACAGGAGCTCCTACAATGAGCAGTTCTTC.